A selection of T cell receptor beta chains follows, all from one sample in a study of shared clonotypes between healthy human individuals. Here immunoSEQ multiplex PCR was the method, and the copy in TCRdb shows in-frame clones only, minus some. The sample carries 2 million to 2.5 million clones, 85% to 95% recorded once. Sequenced material: naive CD4+ T cells from PBMCs. These receptor sequences come from a young man in good health. Some clones in this sample may be carry-over from other donors' samples. CDR3s include the opening cysteine and the closing phenylalanine or tryptophan. A D gene is named only where the DNA matches it firmly. Expanded clones get a size class; other rows say once, few or many, or leave the size out.

v_gene: TRBV28
j_gene: TRBJ1-2
d_gene: -
abundance: -
CDR3aa: CASSLGGVDYGYTF
CDR3nt: TGTGCCAGCAGTTTGGGTGGGGTCGACTATGGCTACACCTTC

v_gene: TRBV18
j_gene: TRBJ2-7
d_gene: TRBD2
abundance: -
CDR3aa: CASSPKKLAGGPLQSWEQYF
CDR3nt: TGTGCCAGCTCACCAAAAAAACTAGCGGGAGGGCCCTTACAGTCATGGGAGCAGTACTTC

v_gene: TRBV15
j_gene: TRBJ2-1
d_gene: TRBD2
abundance: -
CDR3aa: CATTSGISSYNEQFF
CDR3nt: TGTGCCACCACTAGCGGGATCAGCTCCTACAATGAGCAGTTCTTC

v_gene: TRBV9
j_gene: TRBJ1-1
d_gene: -
abundance: -
CDR3aa: CASSPQPNWWKMNTEAFF
CDR3nt: TGTGCCAGCAGCCCCCAACCGAATTGGTGGAAAATGAACACTGAAGCTTTCTTT

v_gene: TRBV6-6
j_gene: TRBJ2-3
d_gene: TRBD1
abundance: -
CDR3aa: CASTLTGLTDTQYF
CDR3nt: TGTGCCAGCACCCTGACAGGGCTCACAGATACGCAGTATTTT

v_gene: TRBV27
j_gene: TRBJ1-1
d_gene: -
abundance: few
CDR3aa: CASSLIRWGTEAFF
CDR3nt: TGTGCCAGCAGTTTAATTCGTTGGGGCACTGAAGCTTTCTTT

v_gene: TRBV5-5
j_gene: TRBJ1-2
d_gene: -
abundance: -
CDR3aa: CASSLGVWQGRYGYTF
CDR3nt: TGTGCCAGCAGCTTGGGAGTATGGCAGGGGCGGTATGGCTACACCTTC

v_gene: TRBV7-2
j_gene: TRBJ2-3
d_gene: TRBD2
abundance: -
CDR3aa: CASSSSGTDTQYF
CDR3nt: TGTGCCAGCAGCTCTAGCGGTACAGATACGCAGTATTTT

v_gene: TRBV7-8
j_gene: TRBJ2-1
d_gene: TRBD2
abundance: -
CDR3aa: CASSLPGLGAYNEQFF
CDR3nt: TGTGCCAGCAGCTTACCGGGACTAGGTGCCTACAATGAGCAGTTCTTC

v_gene: TRBV7-2
j_gene: TRBJ2-7
d_gene: -
abundance: -
CDR3aa: CASSPPKGEQYF
CDR3nt: TGTGCCAGCAGCCCTCCTAAGGGGGAGCAGTACTTC

v_gene: TRBV7-8
j_gene: TRBJ1-2
d_gene: -
abundance: -
CDR3aa: CASSLGQATFYGYTF
CDR3nt: TGTGCCAGCAGCTTAGGACAGGCCACATTCTATGGCTACACCTTC

v_gene: TRBV29-1
j_gene: TRBJ1-1
d_gene: -
abundance: few
CDR3aa: CSVERITEAFF
CDR3nt: TGCAGCGTGGAACGGATCACTGAAGCTTTCTTT

v_gene: TRBV11-2
j_gene: TRBJ2-5
d_gene: TRBD2
abundance: -
CDR3aa: CASSFGDYQETQYF
CDR3nt: TGTGCCAGCAGCTTCGGGGACTATCAAGAGACCCAGTACTTC

v_gene: TRBV5-1
j_gene: TRBJ2-7
d_gene: TRBD2
abundance: -
CDR3aa: CASSREGGYEQYF
CDR3nt: TGCGCCAGCAGCAGGGAGGGAGGGTACGAGCAGTACTTC

v_gene: TRBV9
j_gene: TRBJ2-3
d_gene: TRBD2
abundance: -
CDR3aa: CASSVALAVSTDTQYF
CDR3nt: TGTGCCAGCAGCGTAGCGCTAGCGGTTAGCACAGATACGCAGTATTTT

v_gene: TRBV7-9
j_gene: TRBJ2-2
d_gene: -
abundance: -
CDR3aa: CASSLSQGYGGELFF
CDR3nt: TGTGCCAGCAGCTTATCTCAGGGTTATGGCGGGGAGCTGTTTTTT

v_gene: TRBV9
j_gene: TRBJ2-5
d_gene: -
abundance: -
CDR3aa: CASSVGSDTGETQYF
CDR3nt: TGTGCCAGCAGCGTAGGTAGCGATACTGGGGAGACCCAGTACTTC

v_gene: TRBV6-4
j_gene: TRBJ2-3
d_gene: TRBD2
abundance: -
CDR3aa: CASSALAGDTQYF
CDR3nt: TGTGCCAGCAGTGCACTAGCGGGAGATACGCAGTATTTT

v_gene: TRBV9
j_gene: TRBJ1-4
d_gene: TRBD1
abundance: -
CDR3aa: CASSVSPQGAHEKLFF
CDR3nt: TGTGCCAGCAGCGTCTCACCCCAGGGGGCCCACGAAAAACTGTTTTTT

v_gene: TRBV7-6
j_gene: TRBJ2-2
d_gene: -
abundance: -
CDR3aa: CASSPRGQARNTGELFF
CDR3nt: TGTGCCAGCAGCCCTAGGGGCCAGGCGCGCAACACCGGGGAGCTGTTTTTT

v_gene: TRBV11-2
j_gene: TRBJ1-1
d_gene: -
abundance: -
CDR3aa: CASSLDANTEAFF
CDR3nt: TGTGCCAGCAGCTTAGATGCGAACACTGAAGCTTTCTTT

v_gene: TRBV4-3
j_gene: TRBJ2-2
d_gene: TRBD1
abundance: -
CDR3aa: CASSQVTGGVNTGELFF
CDR3nt: TGCGCCAGCAGCCAAGTGACAGGGGGCGTCAACACCGGGGAGCTGTTTTTT

v_gene: TRBV6-1
j_gene: TRBJ1-1
d_gene: TRBD1
abundance: -
CDR3aa: CASSLKGASTEAFF
CDR3nt: TGTGCCAGCAGTCTAAAGGGGGCCAGCACTGAAGCTTTCTTT

v_gene: TRBV29-1
j_gene: TRBJ1-4
d_gene: -
abundance: -
CDR3aa: CSAVGAANEKLFF
CDR3nt: TGCAGCGCCGTGGGGGCAGCTAATGAAAAACTGTTTTTT

v_gene: TRBV5-1
j_gene: TRBJ1-3
d_gene: -
abundance: -
CDR3aa: CASSWTEGNTIYF
CDR3nt: TGCGCCAGCAGCTGGACAGAGGGAAACACCATATATTTT

v_gene: TRBV14
j_gene: TRBJ2-5
d_gene: TRBD2
abundance: -
CDR3aa: CASSHSRSSGTPTQYF
CDR3nt: TGTGCCAGCAGCCATTCTCGGAGTAGCGGGACCCCAACCCAGTACTTC

v_gene: TRBV5-8
j_gene: TRBJ1-1
d_gene: -
abundance: -
CDR3aa: CASSLVQGPGAFF
CDR3nt: TGTGCCAGCAGCTTGGTGCAGGGCCCGGGGGCTTTCTTT

v_gene: TRBV28
j_gene: TRBJ1-2
d_gene: -
abundance: few
CDR3aa: CATDKGYGYTF
CDR3nt: TGTGCCACTGATAAGGGTTATGGCTACACCTTC

v_gene: TRBV7-2
j_gene: TRBJ1-1
d_gene: TRBD1
abundance: -
CDR3aa: CASSLARTWTGGRTEAFF
CDR3nt: TGTGCCAGCAGCTTAGCCAGAACTTGGACAGGGGGCAGGACTGAAGCTTTCTTT

v_gene: TRBV28
j_gene: TRBJ2-5
d_gene: -
abundance: -
CDR3aa: CASRLLGGTETQYF
CDR3nt: TGTGCCAGCAGACTCCTAGGGGGTACGGAGACCCAGTACTTC

v_gene: TRBV11-3
j_gene: TRBJ1-6
d_gene: -
abundance: -
CDR3aa: CASSLVLGADSPLHF
CDR3nt: TGTGCCAGCAGCTTAGTTCTGGGGGCGGATTCACCCCTCCACTTT

v_gene: TRBV28
j_gene: TRBJ2-1
d_gene: TRBD2
abundance: -
CDR3aa: CASSSSGTSGMDEQFF
CDR3nt: TGTGCCAGCAGTTCGTCCGGGACTAGCGGGATGGATGAGCAGTTCTTC

v_gene: TRBV7-2
j_gene: TRBJ2-1
d_gene: -
abundance: -
CDR3aa: CASSGGGSVRNEQFF
CDR3nt: TGTGCCAGCAGTGGTGGGGGGAGTGTGAGGAATGAGCAGTTCTTC

v_gene: TRBV5-8
j_gene: TRBJ2-2
d_gene: -
abundance: -
CDR3aa: CASSLWTAGDTGELFF
CDR3nt: TGTGCCAGCAGCTTGTGGACAGCGGGCGACACCGGGGAGCTGTTTTTT

v_gene: TRBV28
j_gene: TRBJ1-2
d_gene: -
abundance: -
CDR3aa: CASSTAGIRDYGYTF
CDR3nt: TGTGCCAGCAGCACGGCGGGCATTAGAGACTATGGCTACACCTTC

v_gene: TRBV28
j_gene: TRBJ1-2
d_gene: -
abundance: -
CDR3aa: CASSPPGTHIYGYTF
CDR3nt: TGTGCCAGCAGCCCTCCCGGGACACACATCTATGGCTACACCTTC

v_gene: TRBV11-2
j_gene: TRBJ2-2
d_gene: -
abundance: -
CDR3aa: CASSLVAGQITGELFF
CDR3nt: TGTGCCAGCAGCTTGGTCGCAGGACAAATCACCGGGGAGCTGTTTTTT

v_gene: TRBV29-1
j_gene: TRBJ2-2
d_gene: -
abundance: -
CDR3aa: CSVNQGGGTGELFF
CDR3nt: TGCAGCGTTAATCAGGGAGGAGGCACCGGGGAGCTGTTTTTT

v_gene: TRBV2
j_gene: TRBJ2-1
d_gene: -
abundance: -
CDR3aa: CASSEYNEQFF
CDR3nt: TGTGCCAGCAGTGAGTATAATGAGCAGTTCTTC

v_gene: TRBV28
j_gene: TRBJ2-7
d_gene: -
abundance: -
CDR3aa: CASSSGRASYEQYF
CDR3nt: TGTGCCAGCAGTTCGGGACGGGCCTCCTACGAGCAGTACTTC

v_gene: TRBV27
j_gene: TRBJ1-2
d_gene: -
abundance: -
CDR3aa: CASSLRANYGYTF
CDR3nt: TGTGCCAGCAGTTTGAGGGCTAACTATGGCTACACCTTC

v_gene: TRBV7-2
j_gene: TRBJ2-7
d_gene: -
abundance: -
CDR3aa: CASSSRSGASSYEQYF
CDR3nt: TGTGCCAGCAGCTCCCGGTCGGGGGCGTCTTCCTACGAGCAGTACTTC

v_gene: TRBV5-6
j_gene: TRBJ2-3
d_gene: -
abundance: -
CDR3aa: CASSGSDGALDTQYF
CDR3nt: TGTGCCAGCAGCGGAAGCGACGGGGCTTTGGATACGCAGTATTTT

v_gene: TRBV7-9
j_gene: TRBJ2-2
d_gene: TRBD1
abundance: -
CDR3aa: CASRDRGLGGELFF
CDR3nt: TGTGCCAGCAGGGACAGGGGGCTTGGCGGGGAGCTGTTTTTT